What follows are 8 T cell receptor beta chains derived from one specimen sequenced in a study of CD8 T cells in ankylosing spondylitis (TCRdb year 2017). The library was generated by 5' RACE. The data were produced on an Illumina HiSeq 2500. Using fastp trimming at Q25 and MiXCR clonotype assembly, TCRdb reanalyzed the public sequencing data and kept in-frame beta chains. Each CDR3 protein gets just one entry, which takes the most common genes and DNA from the rows behind it. The sample table records approximately 240,000 distinct CDR3 sequences; more than 20% of these occur just once. Together, the top ten hold about 0.6% of the sample. The sequencing input was blood, either unsorted or a sorted T cell fraction (not recorded which). These receptors originate from a male donor with ankylosing spondylitis or in good health (not recorded which).

This clonotype was counted only a few times. This rearrangement joins TRBV6-1 to TRBJ2-5; D not resolved. The germline V and J ends were trimmed by 6 bases and 2 bases, with 19 bases remaining between them. CDR1 is MNHNS and CDR2 is SASEGT in the germline V gene. The CDR3 covers 16 residues. CDR3: CASSMAGTEAQETQYF. The DNA for the CDR3 is TGTGCCAGCAGCATGGCTGGTACCGAGGCACAAGAGACCCAGTACTTC.

This clonotype appeared many times. V gene TRBV27 combines with J gene TRBJ2-5, with D perhaps matching TRBD1 or TRBD2 (5 bases each). Trimming removed 7 bases at V and 5 bases at J, with 20 bases between. CDR1 and CDR2 (germline): MNHEY, SMNVEV (reference sequence). The CDR3 is 15 amino acids. CDR3 sequence: CASNWGAGRGETQYF. The DNA for the CDR3 is TGTGCCAGCAATTGGGGCGCAGGCCGAGGGGAGACCCAGTACTTC.

The rearrangement links TRBV12-3 or TRBV12-4 to TRBJ2-3; D uncertain. CDR3 size: 14 residues. Trimming cost V 5 bases and J 0 bases, with 9 bases left between them. The CDR3 reads CASSLTFSTDTQYF. DNA for the CDR3: TGTGCCAGCAGTCTAACATTTAGCACAGATACGCAGTATTTT.

This clonotype was picked up many times. The genes are TRBV6-5 and TRBJ2-3; 10 bases are a match to TRBD1. The CDR3 consists of 16 residues. From germline, CDR1 is MNHEY and CDR2 SVGAGI. Trimming at V came to 4 bases and at J to 0 bases, leaving 4 bases not matched to a gene. The CDR3 region is CASSSTGGHSTDTQYF. CDR3 nucleotide sequence: TGTGCCAGCAGTTCGACAGGGGGCCATAGCACAGATACGCAGTATTTT.

This clonotype has at least ten counts. The V and J genes are TRBV20-1 and TRBJ1-1; the match to TRBD1 covers 7 bases. V lost 3 bases, J lost 1 base, and 5 bases stayed unmatched. This CDR3 is 14 amino acids long. Germline V gene lookup returns CDR1 DFQATT and CDR2 SNEGSKA (reference sequence). The CDR3: CSASPRQGNTEAFF. CDR3 DNA sequence: TGCAGTGCTAGCCCCCGACAGGGGAACACTGAAGCTTTCTTT.

The chain recombines TRBV20-1 with TRBJ2-7, with 13 bases aligning to TRBD2. Germline assignment: CDR1 DFQATT and CDR2 SNEGSKA (reference sequence). The CDR3 consists of 14 residues. Trimming at V came to 0 bases and at J to 12 bases, leaving 8 bases not matched to a gene. The CDR3 here is CSARDLLAGGRVYF. In DNA, the CDR3 is TGCAGTGCTAGAGACCTACTAGCGGGGGGGCGGGTGTACTTC.

V and J are TRBV12-2 and TRBJ2-3. TRBV12-2 counts as a pseudogene. The CDR3 loop spans 12 amino acids. For the CDR3, the DNA is TGTGCAAGTCGCGCAAACGGGGATACGCAGTATTTT. The encoded protein is CASRANGDTQYF.

V usage is TRBV27 and J usage is TRBJ2-7, with D unclear. The CDR3 sequence is 15 residues long. Looked up from germline, CDR1 is MNHEY and CDR2 is SMNVEV (reference sequence). V gave up 1 base and J gave up 6 bases, with 16 bases separating them. The CDR3 protein is CASSLLTPGSSEQYF. For the CDR3, the DNA is TGTGCCAGCAGTTTATTGACCCCTGGGTCGTCCGAGCAGTACTTC.